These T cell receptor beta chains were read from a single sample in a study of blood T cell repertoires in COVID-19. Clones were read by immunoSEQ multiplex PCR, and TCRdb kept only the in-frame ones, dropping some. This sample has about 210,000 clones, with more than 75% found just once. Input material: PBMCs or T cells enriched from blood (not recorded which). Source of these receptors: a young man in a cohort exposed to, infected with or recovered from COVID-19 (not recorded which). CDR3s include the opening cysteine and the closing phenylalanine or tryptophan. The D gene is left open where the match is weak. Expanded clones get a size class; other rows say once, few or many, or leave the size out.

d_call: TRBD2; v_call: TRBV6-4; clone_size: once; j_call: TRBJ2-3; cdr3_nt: TGTGCCAGCAGTGAAGGAGCGGGGACCACAGATACGCAGTATTTT; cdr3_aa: CASSEGAGTTDTQYF
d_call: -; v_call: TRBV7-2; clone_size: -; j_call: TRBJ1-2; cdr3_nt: TGTGCCAGCAGTTACTACAACCTAGCTAACTATGGCTACACCTTC; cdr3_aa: CASSYYNLANYGYTF
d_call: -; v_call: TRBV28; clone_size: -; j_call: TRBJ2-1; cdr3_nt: TGTGCCAGCAGTTTAGTGGGGCCGAATGAGCAGTTCTTC; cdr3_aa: CASSLVGPNEQFF
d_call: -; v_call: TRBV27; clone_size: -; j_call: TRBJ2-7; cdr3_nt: TGTGCCAGCAGTTTTAGGTCTAGAGGGTCCTACGAGCAGTACTTC; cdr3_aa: CASSFRSRGSYEQYF
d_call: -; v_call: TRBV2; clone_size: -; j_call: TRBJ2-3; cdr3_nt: TGTGCCAGCACCAGTATTCCAGATACGCAGTATTTT; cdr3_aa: CASTSIPDTQYF
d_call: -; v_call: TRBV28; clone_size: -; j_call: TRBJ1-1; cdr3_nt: TGTGCCAGCTACATGAACACTGAAGCTTTCTTT; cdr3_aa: CASYMNTEAFF
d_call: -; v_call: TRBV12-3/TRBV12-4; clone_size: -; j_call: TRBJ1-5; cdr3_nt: TGTGCCAGCAGTACCCAGACAAGGCCCCAGCATTTT; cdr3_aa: CASSTQTRPQHF
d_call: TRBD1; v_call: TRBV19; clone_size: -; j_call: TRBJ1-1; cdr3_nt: TGTGCCAGTCTCGCTCCCGGGACAGGGGTAATGAACACTGAAGCTTTCTTT; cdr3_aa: CASLAPGTGVMNTEAFF
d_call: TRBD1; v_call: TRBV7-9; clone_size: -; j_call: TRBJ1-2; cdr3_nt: TGTGCCAGCAGCGCGCCGGGACAGCAAAACTATGGCTACACCTTC; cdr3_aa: CASSAPGQQNYGYTF
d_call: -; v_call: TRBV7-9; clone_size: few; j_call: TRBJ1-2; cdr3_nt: TGTGCCAGCAGCTCCCAAGCGGGTGGCTACACCTTC; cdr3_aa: CASSSQAGGYTF
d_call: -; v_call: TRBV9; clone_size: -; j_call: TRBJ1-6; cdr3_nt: TGTGCCAGCAGCCGATCATTCTACTATAATTATTCACCCCTCCACTTT; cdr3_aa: CASSRSFYYNYSPLHF
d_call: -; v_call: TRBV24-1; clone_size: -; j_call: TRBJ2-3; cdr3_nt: TGTGCCACCAGTGACAAAACTCCTACCAGGCCAGATACGCAGTATTTT; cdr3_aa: CATSDKTPTRPDTQYF
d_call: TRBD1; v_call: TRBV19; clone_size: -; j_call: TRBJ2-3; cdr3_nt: TGTGCCAGTAGTACCTACGACAGGGGGCGCACAGATACGCAGTATTTT; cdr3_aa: CASSTYDRGRTDTQYF
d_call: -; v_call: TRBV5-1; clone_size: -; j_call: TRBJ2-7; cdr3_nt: TGCGCCAGCAGCTTGGAGGCAGGGAATAACGAGCAGTACTTC; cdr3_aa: CASSLEAGNNEQYF
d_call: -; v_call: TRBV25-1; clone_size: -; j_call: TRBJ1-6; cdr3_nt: TGTGCCAGCACTAGAACGAGCAATTCACCCCTCCACTTT; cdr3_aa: CASTRTSNSPLHF
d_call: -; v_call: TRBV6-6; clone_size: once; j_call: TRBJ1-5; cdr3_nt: TGTGCCAGCAGTGCGCTGGGGGGGTCTTTACAGCCCCAGCATTTT; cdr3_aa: CASSALGGSLQPQHF
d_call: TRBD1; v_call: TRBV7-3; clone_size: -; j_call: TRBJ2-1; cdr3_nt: TGTGCCAGCAGCTTAGGCCCCGACAGGGGTATGCTATACAATGAGCAGTTCTTC; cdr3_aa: CASSLGPDRGMLYNEQFF
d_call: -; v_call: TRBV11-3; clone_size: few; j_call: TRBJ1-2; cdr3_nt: TGTGCCAGCAGCTTAGTTTGCCTACCCCCTCTGCCATATGGCTACACCTTC; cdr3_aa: CASSLVCLPPLPYGYTF
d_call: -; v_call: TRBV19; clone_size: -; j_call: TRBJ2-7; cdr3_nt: TGTGCCAGTAGTATCCGGGACAATATCTACGAGCAGTACTTC; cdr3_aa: CASSIRDNIYEQYF
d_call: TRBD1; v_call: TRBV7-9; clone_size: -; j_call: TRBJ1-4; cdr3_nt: TGTGCCAGCAGTTCAAACCGGGACAGGGAAGAAAAACTGTTTTTT; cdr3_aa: CASSSNRDREEKLFF
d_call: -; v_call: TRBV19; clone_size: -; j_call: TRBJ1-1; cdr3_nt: TGTGCCAGTAGTATCCCCAGGGTATTGAGGAACACTGAAGCTTTCTTT; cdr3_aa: CASSIPRVLRNTEAFF
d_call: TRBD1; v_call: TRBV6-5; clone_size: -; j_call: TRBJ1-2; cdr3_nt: TGTGCCAGCAGTCTATACCAGACAGGGGACTATGGCTACACCTTC; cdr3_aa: CASSLYQTGDYGYTF
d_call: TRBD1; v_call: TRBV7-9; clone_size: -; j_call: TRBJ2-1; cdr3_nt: TGTGCCAGCAGACCACAGGGGGCGAGATTGAACAATGAGCAGTTCTTC; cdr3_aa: CASRPQGARLNNEQFF
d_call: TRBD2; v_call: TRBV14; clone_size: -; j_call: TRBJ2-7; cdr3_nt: TGTGCCAGCAGCCCCGAAAAGGGACTAGCGGGAACCCTGGGGTCTCTGGAGCAGTACTTC; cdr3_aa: CASSPEKGLAGTLGSLEQYF
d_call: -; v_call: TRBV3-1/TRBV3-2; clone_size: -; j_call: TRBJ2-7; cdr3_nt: TGTGCCAGCAGCCCCTATGGTAGGGGCCGGGCCGACGAGCAGTACTTC; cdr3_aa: CASSPYGRGRADEQYF
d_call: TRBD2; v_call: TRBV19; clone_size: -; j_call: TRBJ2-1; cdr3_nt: TGTGCCAGTAGAGTTAGCGGGAGCCTTCCTGAGCAGTTCTTC; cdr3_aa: CASRVSGSLPEQFF
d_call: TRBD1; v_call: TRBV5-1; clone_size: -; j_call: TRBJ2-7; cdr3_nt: TGCGCCAGCAGCCCGGGACAGGGGATGGTCTACGAGCAGTACTTC; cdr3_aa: CASSPGQGMVYEQYF
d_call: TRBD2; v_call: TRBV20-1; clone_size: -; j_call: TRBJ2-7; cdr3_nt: TGCAGTGCTAGTCGCAGGACTAGCGGGCTGTCCTACGAGCAGTACTTC; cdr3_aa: CSASRRTSGLSYEQYF
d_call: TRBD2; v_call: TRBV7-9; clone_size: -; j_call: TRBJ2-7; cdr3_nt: TGTGCCACTATTAGCGGGAAGAACTACGAGCAGTACTTC; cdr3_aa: CATISGKNYEQYF
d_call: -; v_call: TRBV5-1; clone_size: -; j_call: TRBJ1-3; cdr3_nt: TGCGCCAGCAGCTTGGTGGGGGGAACTGCTGGAAACACCATATATTTT; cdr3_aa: CASSLVGGTAGNTIYF
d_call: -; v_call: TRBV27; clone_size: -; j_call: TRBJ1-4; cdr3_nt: TGTGCCAGCACCAGTACAGGGTCGGATGAAAAACTGTTTTTT; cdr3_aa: CASTSTGSDEKLFF
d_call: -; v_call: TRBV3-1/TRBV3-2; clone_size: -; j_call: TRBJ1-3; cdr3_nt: TGTGCCAGCAGCCCGACAGTTGGAAACACCATATATTTT; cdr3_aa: CASSPTVGNTIYF
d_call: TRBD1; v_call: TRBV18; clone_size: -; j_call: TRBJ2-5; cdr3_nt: TGTGCCAGCTCACCAAATCTACAGGGGGTTGGGGAGACCCAGTACTTC; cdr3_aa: CASSPNLQGVGETQYF
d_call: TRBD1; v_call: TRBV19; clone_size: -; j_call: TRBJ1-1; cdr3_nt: TGTGCCAGTATGAGGGCGACAGGGTTATACACTGAAGCTTTCTTT; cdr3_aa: CASMRATGLYTEAFF
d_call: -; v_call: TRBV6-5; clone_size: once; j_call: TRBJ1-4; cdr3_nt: TGTGCCAGCAGTTACTCGATCCAGACAGCTAATGAAAAACTGTTTTTT; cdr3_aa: CASSYSIQTANEKLFF
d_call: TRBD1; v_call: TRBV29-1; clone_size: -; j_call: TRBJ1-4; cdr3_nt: TGCAGCGCTAGGGGGCCAATCGGGGAACTGTTTTTT; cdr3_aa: CSARGPIGELFF
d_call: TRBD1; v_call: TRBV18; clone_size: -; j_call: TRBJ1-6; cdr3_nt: TGTGCCAGCTCACCACGACAGGGAGGCAATTCACCCCTCCACTTT; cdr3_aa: CASSPRQGGNSPLHF
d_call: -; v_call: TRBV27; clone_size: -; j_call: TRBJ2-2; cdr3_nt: TGTGCCAGCAGTCCCCGTGTGGCTGTCACCGGGGAGCTGTTTTTT; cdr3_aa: CASSPRVAVTGELFF
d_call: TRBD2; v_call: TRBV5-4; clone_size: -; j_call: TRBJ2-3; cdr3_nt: TGTGCCAGCAGCTTGGGGGCCGCGGGAGGGGCCACAGATACGCAGTATTTT; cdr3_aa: CASSLGAAGGATDTQYF
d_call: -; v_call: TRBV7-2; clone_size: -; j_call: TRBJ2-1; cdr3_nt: TGTGCCAGCAGCAGGAGGTCCGATGAGCAGTTCTTC; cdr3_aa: CASSRRSDEQFF
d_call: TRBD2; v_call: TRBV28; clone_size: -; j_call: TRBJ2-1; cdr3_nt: TGTGCCAGCAGTTTACAGGGACTAGCGGTCAATGAGCAGTTCTTC; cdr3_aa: CASSLQGLAVNEQFF
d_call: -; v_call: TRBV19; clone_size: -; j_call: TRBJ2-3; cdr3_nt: TGTGCCACCGCATTCACTAAACCGGGACACAACACAGATACGCAGTATTTT; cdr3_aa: CATAFTKPGHNTDTQYF
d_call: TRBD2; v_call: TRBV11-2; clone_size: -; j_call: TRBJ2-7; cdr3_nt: TGTGCCAGCAGCTCTGAAGCGGGAGTCGCCTACGAGCAGTACTTC; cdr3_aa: CASSSEAGVAYEQYF
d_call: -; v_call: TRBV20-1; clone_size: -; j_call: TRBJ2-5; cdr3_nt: TGCAGTGCTGAAAGCGGACCCAGTCAGTACTTC; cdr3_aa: CSAESGPSQYF
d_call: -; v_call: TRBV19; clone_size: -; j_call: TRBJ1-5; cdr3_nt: TGTGCCAGTAGTTCCCGGTGGGAGGCTTATAGCTCCAATCAGCCCCAGCATTTT; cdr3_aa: CASSSRWEAYSSNQPQHF
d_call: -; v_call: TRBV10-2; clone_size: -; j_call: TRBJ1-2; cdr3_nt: TGCGCCAGCACCTTATCGGAGGGTAACTATGGCTACACCTTC; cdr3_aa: CASTLSEGNYGYTF
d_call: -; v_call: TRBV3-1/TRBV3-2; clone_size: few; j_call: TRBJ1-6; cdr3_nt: TGTGCCAGCAGCCAAGATTTCGGACACAGTAATTCACCCCTCCACTTT; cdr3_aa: CASSQDFGHSNSPLHF